This TCR beta chain was found in a study of T-cell reconstitution after alpha-beta-depleted transplantation in children. Using unique molecular identifiers, the investigators prepared the TCRbeta library. Each CDR3 protein gets one entry after TCRdb re-called the PCR reads with MiXCR. In the table there are some 150,000 distinct CDR3 sequences, around 10% of which are singletons. This clonotype was detected a few times. The antigen remains undetermined. The CDR3 runs 15 residues. CDR1 DFQATT and CDR2 SNEGSKA come from the germline V gene (reference sequence). J gave up 9 bases and V 3 bases, and 14 bases lay outside the gene matches. General study findings and limits: It was surviving recipient T cells and thymic progenitors that gave some patients high TCRbeta diversity at day 60. About two months after transplant, alpha-beta T cells reportedly came from several hundred expanded graft clones.

The sequence was obtained from a female patient between 2 and 15 years old who had a stem cell transplant for congenital amegakaryocytic thrombocytopenia, so the T cells may come from the graft donor. The V and J genes are TRBV20-1 and TRBJ2-1; 7 positions match TRBD2. This specimen was PBMCs, mostly from graft donor cells, taken 180 days after TCRalphabeta/CD19-depleted stem cell transplant. CDR3 nucleotide sequence: TGCAGTGCTAGGACGGCGGGAGTGGGTTCCGCTGAGCAGTTCTTC. It yields the protein CSARTAGVGSAEQFF.